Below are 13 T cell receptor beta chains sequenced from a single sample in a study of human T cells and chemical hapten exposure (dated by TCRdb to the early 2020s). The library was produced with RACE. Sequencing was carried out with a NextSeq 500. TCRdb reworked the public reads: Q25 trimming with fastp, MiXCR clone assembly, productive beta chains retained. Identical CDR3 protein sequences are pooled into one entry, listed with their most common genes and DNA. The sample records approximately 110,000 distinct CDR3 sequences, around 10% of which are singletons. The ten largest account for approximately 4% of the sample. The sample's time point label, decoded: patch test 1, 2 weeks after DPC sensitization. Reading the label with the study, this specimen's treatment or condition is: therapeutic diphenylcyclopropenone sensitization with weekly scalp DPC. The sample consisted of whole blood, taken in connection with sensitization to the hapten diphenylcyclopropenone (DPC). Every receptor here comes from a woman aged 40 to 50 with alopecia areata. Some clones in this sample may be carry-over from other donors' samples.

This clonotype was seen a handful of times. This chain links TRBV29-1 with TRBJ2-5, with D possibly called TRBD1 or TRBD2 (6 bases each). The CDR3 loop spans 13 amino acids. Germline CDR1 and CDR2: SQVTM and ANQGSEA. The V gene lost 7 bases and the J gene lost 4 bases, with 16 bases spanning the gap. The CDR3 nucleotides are TGCAGCGCGATGCCGGGGGCTCGAGAGACCCAGTACTTC. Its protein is CSAMPGARETQYF.

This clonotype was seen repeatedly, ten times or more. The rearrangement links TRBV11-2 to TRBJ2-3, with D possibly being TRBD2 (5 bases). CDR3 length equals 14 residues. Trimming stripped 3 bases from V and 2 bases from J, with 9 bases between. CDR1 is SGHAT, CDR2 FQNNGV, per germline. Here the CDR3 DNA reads TGTGCCAGCAGCTTCGCGGGCACCACAGATACGCAGTATTTT. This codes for CASSFAGTTDTQYF.

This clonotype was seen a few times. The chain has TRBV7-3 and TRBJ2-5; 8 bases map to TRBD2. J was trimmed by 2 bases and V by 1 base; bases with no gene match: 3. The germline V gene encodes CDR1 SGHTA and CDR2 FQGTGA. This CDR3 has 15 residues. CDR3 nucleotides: TGTGCCAGCAGCTTAAGCGGGGGGACACAAGAGACCCAGTACTTC. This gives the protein CASSLSGGTQETQYF.

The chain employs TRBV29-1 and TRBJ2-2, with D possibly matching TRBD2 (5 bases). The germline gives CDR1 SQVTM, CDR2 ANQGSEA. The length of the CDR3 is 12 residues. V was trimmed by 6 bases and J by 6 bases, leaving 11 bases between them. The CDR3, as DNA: TGCAGCGTCCCCATCGGGGCCGGGGAGCTGTTTTTT. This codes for CSVPIGAGELFF.

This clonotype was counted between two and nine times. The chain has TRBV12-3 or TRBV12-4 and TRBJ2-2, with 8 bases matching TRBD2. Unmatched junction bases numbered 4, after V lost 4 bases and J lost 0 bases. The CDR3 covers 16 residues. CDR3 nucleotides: TGTGCCAGCAGTTCGGGGGGGTCAACGAACACCGGGGAGCTGTTTTTT. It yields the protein CASSSGGSTNTGELFF.

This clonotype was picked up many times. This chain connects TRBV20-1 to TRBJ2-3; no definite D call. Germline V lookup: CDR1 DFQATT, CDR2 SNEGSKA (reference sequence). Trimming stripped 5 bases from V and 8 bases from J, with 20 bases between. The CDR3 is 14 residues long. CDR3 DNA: TGCAGTGCTCTAGGTTTTGGGATTCGCGGTACGCAGTATTTT. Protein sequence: CSALGFGIRGTQYF.

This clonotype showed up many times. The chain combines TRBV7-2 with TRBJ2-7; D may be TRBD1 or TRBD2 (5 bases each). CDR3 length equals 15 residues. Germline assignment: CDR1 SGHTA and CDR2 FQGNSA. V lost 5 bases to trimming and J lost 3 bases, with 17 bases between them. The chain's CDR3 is CASSLNPGTVYEQYF. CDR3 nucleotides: TGTGCCAGCAGCCTCAACCCCGGGACCGTCTACGAGCAGTACTTC.

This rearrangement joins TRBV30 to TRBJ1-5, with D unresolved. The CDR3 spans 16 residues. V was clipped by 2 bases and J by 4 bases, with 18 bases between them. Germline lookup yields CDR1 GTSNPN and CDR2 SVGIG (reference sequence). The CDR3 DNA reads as TGTGCCTGGAGTTTCACCTCGATTCAACCTAATCAGCCCCAGCATTTT. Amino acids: CAWSFTSIQPNQPQHF.

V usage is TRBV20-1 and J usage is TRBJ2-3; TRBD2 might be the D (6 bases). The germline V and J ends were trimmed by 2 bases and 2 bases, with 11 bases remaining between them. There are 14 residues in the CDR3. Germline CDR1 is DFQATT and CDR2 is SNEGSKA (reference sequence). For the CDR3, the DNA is TGCAGTGCTAGACTCCCGGGGGACACAGATACGCAGTATTTT. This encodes CSARLPGDTDTQYF.

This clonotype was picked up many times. The CDR3 loop is CASSQIGLAYEQYF. CDR3 coding DNA: TGCGCCAGCAGCCAGATAGGACTAGCCTACGAGCAGTACTTC. The chain combines TRBV4-3 with TRBJ2-7; 7 bases are shared with TRBD2. This CDR3 region has 14 residues. V lost 3 bases to trimming and J lost 2 bases; unmatched junction nucleotides: 4. Germline V gene data show CDR1 as LGHNA and CDR2 as YSLEER.

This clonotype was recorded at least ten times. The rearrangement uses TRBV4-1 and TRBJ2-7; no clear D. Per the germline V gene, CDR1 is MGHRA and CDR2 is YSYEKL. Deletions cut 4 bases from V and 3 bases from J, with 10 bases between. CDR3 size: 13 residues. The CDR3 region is CASSLDGNYEQYF. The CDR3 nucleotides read TGCGCCAGCAGCCTGGACGGAAACTACGAGCAGTACTTC.

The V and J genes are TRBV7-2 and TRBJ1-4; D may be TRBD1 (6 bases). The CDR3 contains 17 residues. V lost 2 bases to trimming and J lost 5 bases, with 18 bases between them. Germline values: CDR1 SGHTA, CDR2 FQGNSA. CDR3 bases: TGTGCCAGCAGCTTAAGGCCCCCCAGGGGTTTAAATGAAAAACTGTTTTTT. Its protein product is CASSLRPPRGLNEKLFF.

The CDR3, as DNA: TGTGCCAGCAGTTTATCCCGACAGAACTATGGCTACACCTTC. Translation gives CASSLSRQNYGYTF. The chain recombines TRBV28 with TRBJ1-2; D is perhaps TRBD1 (5 bases). This CDR3 comprises 14 residues. V was shortened by 1 base and J by 2 bases, with 8 bases between the two germline ends. Germline V gene data show CDR1 as MDHEN and CDR2 as SYDVKM.